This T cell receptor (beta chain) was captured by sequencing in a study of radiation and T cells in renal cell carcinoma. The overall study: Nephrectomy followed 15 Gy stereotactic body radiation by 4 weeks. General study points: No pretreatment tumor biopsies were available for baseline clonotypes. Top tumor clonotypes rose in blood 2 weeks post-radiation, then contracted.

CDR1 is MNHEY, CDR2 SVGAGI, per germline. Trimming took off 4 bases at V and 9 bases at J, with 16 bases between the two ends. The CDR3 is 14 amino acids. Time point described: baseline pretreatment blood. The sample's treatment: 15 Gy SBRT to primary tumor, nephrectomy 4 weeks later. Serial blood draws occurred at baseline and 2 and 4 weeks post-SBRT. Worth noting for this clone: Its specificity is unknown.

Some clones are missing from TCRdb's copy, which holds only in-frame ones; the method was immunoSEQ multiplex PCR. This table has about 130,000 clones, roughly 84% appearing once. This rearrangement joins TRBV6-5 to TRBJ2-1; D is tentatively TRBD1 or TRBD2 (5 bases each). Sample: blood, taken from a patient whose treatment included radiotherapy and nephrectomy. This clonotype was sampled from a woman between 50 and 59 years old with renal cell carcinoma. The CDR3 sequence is CASSSPGPWSEQFF. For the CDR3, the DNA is TGTGCCAGCAGTTCTCCGGGGCCTTGGAGTGAGCAGTTCTTC.